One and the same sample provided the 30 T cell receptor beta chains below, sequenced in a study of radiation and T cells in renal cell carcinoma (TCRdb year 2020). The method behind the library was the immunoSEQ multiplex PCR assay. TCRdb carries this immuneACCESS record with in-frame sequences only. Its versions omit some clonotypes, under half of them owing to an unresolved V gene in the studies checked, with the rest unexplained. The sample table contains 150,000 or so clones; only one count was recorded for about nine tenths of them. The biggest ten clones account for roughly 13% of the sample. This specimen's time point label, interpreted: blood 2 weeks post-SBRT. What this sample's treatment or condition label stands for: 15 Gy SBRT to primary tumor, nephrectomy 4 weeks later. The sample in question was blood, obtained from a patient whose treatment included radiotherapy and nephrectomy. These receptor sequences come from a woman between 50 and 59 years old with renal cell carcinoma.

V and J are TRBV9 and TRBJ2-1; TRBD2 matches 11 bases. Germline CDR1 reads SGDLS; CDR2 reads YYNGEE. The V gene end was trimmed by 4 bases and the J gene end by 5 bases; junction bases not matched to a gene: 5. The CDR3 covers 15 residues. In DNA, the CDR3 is TGTGCCAGCAGCAATCTAGCGGGGGGTGACAATGAGCAGTTCTTC. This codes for CASSNLAGGDNEQFF.

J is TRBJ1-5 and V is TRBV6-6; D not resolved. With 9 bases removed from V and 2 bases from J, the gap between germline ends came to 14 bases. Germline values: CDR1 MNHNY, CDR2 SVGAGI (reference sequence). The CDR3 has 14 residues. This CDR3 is CASNPPEGNQPQHF. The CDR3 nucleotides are TGTGCCAGTAATCCCCCGGAAGGCAATCAGCCCCAGCATTTT.

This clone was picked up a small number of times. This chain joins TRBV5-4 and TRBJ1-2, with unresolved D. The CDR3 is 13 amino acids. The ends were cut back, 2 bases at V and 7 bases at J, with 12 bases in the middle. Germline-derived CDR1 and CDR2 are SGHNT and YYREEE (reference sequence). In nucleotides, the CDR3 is TGTGCCAGCAGCTTTGTCCTGTTAGGTGGCTACACCTTC. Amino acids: CASSFVLLGGYTF.

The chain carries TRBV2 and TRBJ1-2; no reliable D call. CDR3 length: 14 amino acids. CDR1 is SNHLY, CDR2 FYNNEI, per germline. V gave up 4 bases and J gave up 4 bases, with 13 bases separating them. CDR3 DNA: TGTGCCAGCAGTGGCAGTAGATCCCTCTATGGCTACACCTTC. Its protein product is CASSGSRSLYGYTF. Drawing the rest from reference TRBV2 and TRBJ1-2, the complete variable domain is EPEVTQTPSHQVTQMGQEVILRCVPISNHLYFYWYRQILGQKVEFLVSFYNNEISEKSEIFDDQFSVERPDGSNFTLKIRSTKLEDSAMYFCASSGSRSLYGYTFGSGTRLTVV.

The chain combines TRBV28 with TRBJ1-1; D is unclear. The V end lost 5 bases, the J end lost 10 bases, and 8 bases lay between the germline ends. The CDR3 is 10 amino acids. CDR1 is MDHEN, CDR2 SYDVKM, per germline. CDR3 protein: CASSAPGAFF. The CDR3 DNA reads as TGTGCCAGCAGTGCCCCTGGAGCTTTCTTT.

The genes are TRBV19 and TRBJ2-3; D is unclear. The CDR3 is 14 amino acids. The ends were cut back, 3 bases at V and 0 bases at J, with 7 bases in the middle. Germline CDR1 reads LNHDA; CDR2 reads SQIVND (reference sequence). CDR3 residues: CASSIGLSTDTQYF. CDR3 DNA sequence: TGTGCCAGTAGTATCGGTCTTAGCACAGATACGCAGTATTTT.

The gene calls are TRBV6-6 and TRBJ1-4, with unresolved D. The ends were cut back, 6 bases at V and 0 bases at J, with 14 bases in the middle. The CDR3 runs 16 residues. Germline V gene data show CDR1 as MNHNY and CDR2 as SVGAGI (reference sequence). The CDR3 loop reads CASSPGETTTNEKLFF. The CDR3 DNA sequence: TGTGCCAGCAGCCCGGGAGAGACGACAACTAATGAAAAACTGTTTTTT.

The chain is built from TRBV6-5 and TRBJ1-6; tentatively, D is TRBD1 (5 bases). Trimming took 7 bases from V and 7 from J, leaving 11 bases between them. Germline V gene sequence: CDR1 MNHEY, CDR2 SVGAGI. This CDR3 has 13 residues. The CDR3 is CASTKTVNSPLHF. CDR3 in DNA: TGTGCCAGCACCAAGACAGTAAATTCACCCCTCCACTTT.

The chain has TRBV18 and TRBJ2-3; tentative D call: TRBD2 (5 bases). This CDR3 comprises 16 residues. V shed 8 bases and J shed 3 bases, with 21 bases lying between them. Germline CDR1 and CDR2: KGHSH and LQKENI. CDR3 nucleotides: TGTGCCAGCCCCCCTGTTGGCAGCGGACCAACAGATACGCAGTATTTT. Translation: CASPPVGSGPTDTQYF.

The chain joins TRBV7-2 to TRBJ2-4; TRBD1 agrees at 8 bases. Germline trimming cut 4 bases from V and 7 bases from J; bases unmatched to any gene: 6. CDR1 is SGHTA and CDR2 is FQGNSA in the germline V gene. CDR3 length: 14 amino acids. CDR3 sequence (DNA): TGTGCCAGCAGCTCCCCGACAGGGGCGAACATTCAGTACTTC. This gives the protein CASSSPTGANIQYF.

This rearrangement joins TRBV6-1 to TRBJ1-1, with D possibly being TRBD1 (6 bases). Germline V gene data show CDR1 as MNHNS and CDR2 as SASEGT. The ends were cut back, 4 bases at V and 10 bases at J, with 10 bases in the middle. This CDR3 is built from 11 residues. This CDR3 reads CASSGGHGAFF. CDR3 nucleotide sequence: TGTGCCAGCAGTGGGGGGCACGGAGCTTTCTTT.

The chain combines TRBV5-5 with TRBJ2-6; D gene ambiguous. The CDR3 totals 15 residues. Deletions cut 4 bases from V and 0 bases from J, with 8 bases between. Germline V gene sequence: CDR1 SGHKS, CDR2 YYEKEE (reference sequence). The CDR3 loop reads CASSPTGSGANVLTF. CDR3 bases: TGTGCCAGCAGCCCAACCGGCTCTGGGGCCAACGTCCTGACTTTC.

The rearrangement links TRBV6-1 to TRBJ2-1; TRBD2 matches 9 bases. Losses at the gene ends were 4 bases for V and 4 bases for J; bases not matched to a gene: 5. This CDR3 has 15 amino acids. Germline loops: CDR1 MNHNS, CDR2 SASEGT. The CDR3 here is CASSGASGVYNEQFF. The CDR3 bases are TGTGCCAGCAGTGGGGCTAGCGGGGTATACAATGAGCAGTTCTTC.

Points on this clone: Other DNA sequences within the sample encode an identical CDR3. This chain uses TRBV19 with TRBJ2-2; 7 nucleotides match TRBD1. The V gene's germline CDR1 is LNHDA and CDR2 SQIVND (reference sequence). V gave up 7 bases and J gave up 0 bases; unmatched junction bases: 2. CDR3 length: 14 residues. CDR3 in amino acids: CASIGTANTGELFF. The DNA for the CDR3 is TGTGCCAGTATTGGGACAGCGAACACCGGGGAGCTGTTTTTT.

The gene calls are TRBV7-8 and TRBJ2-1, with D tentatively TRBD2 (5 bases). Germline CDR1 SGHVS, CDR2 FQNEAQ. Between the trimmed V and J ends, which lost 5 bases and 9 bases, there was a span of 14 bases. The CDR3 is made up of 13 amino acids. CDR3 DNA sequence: TGTGCCAGCAGCGCCCCGGGGTACCTTGAGCAGTTCTTC. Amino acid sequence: CASSAPGYLEQFF.

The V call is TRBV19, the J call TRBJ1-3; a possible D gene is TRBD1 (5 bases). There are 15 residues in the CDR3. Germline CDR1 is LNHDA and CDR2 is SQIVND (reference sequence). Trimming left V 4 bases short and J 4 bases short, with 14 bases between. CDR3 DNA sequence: TGTGCCAGTAGTACGTTCTCAGGGTTCGGAAACACCATATATTTT. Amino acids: CASSTFSGFGNTIYF. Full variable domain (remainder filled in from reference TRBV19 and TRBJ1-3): DGGITQSPKYLFRKEGQNVTLSCEQNLNHDAMYWYRQDPGQGLRLIYYSQIVNDFQKGDIAEGYSVSREKKESFPLTVTSAQKNPTAFYLCASSTFSGFGNTIYFGEGSWLTVV.

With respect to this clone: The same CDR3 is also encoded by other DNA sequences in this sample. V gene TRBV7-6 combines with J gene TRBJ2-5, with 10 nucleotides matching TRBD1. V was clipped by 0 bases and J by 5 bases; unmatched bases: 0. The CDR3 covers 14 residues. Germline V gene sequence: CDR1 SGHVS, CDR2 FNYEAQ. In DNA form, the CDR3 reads TGTGCCAGCAGCTTAGCGGGACAGGGGGAGACCCAGTACTTC. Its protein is CASSLAGQGETQYF.

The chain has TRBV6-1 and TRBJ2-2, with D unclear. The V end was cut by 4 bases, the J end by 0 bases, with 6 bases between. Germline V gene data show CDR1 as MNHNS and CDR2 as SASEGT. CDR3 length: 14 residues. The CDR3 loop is CASSVWANTGELFF. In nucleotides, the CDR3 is TGTGCCAGCAGTGTTTGGGCGAACACCGGGGAGCTGTTTTTT.

The DNA for the CDR3 is TGTGCCAGCAGCTTGGACCTAGCGGGGGGGAATGAGCAGTTCTTC. Protein product: CASSLDLAGGNEQFF. The genes are TRBV5-4 and TRBJ2-1; 12 nucleotides align to TRBD2. Germline assignment: CDR1 SGHNT and CDR2 YYREEE (reference sequence). This CDR3 contains 15 residues. V dropped 0 bases and J dropped 7; count of bases not matched to a gene: 2.

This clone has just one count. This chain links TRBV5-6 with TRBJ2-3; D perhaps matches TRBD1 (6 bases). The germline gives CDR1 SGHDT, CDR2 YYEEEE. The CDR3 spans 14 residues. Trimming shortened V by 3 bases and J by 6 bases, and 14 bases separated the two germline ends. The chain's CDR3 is CASSSGTLSDTQYF. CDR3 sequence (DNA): TGTGCCAGCAGCTCCGGGACACTCTCGGATACGCAGTATTTT.

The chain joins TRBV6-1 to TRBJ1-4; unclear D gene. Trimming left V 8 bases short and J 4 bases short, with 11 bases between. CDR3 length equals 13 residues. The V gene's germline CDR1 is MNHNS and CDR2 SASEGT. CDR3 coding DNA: TGTGCCAGCGTAAGGGATCTTAATGAAAAACTGTTTTTT. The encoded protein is CASVRDLNEKLFF.

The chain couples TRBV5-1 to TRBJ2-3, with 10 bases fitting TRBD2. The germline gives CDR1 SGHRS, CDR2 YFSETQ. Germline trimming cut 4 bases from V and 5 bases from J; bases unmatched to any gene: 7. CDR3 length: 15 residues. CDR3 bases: TGCGCCAGCAGCCAGAGCGGGGGGGCCCAAGATACGCAGTATTTT. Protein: CASSQSGGAQDTQYF.

CDR3 loop: CASSVTYGQGSGANVLTF. The CDR3 nucleotides are TGTGCCAGCAGCGTAACTTATGGACAGGGCTCTGGGGCCAACGTCCTGACTTTC. The J gene is TRBJ2-6, the V gene TRBV9; TRBD1 matches 8 bases. J gave up 0 bases and V 1 base, and 6 bases lay outside the gene matches. CDR3 size: 18 residues. Germline V CDR1 and CDR2: SGDLS, YYNGEE.

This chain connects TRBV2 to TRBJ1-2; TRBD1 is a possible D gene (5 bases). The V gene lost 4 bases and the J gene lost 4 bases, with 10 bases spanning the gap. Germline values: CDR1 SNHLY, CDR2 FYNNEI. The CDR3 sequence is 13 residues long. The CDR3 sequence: CASSATVIYGYTF. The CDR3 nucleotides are TGTGCCAGCAGTGCGACAGTGATCTATGGCTACACCTTC.

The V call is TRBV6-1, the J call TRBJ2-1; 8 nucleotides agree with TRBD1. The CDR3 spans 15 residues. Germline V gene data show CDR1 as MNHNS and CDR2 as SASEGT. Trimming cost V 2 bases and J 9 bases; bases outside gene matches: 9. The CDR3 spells CASSEQGAGKAEQFF. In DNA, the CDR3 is TGTGCCAGCAGTGAACAGGGGGCGGGTAAGGCTGAGCAGTTCTTC.

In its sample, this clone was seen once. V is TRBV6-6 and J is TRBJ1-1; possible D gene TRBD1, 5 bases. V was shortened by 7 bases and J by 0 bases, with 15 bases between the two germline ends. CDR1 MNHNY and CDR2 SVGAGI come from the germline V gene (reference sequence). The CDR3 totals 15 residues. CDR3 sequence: CASTSGYIMNTEAFF. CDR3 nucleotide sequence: TGTGCCAGCACCTCAGGGTATATCATGAACACTGAAGCTTTCTTT.

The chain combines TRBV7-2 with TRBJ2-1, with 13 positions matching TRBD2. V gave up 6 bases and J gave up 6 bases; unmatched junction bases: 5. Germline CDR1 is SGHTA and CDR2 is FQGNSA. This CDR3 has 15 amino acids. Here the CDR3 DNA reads TGTGCCAGCAGAAAGACTAGCGGGGGGATCAATGAGCAGTTCTTC. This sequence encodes CASRKTSGGINEQFF.

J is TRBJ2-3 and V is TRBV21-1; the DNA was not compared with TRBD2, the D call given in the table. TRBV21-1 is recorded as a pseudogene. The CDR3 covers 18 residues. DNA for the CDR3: TGTGCCAGCAGCAAAGCCGCATGCGAGGTCTTAGGCACAGATACGCAGTATTTT. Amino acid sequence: CASSKAACEVLGTDTQYF.

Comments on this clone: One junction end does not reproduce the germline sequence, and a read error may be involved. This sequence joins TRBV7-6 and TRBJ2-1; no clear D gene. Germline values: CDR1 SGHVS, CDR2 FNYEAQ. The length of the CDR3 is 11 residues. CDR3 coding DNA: TGTGCCAGCAGCTCCCACAATGAGCAGTTCTTC. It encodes CASSSHNEQFF. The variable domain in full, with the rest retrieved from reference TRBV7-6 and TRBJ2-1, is GAGVSQSPRYKVTKRGQDVALRCDPISGHVSLYWYRQALGQGPEFLTYFNYEAQQDKSGLPNDRFSAERPEGSISTLTIQRTEQRDSAMYRCASSSHNEQFFGPGTRLTVL.

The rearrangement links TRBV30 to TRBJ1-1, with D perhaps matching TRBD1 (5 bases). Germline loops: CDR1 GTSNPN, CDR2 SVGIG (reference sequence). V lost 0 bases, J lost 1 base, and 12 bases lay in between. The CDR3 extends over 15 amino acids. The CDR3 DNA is TGTGCCTGGAGTGTACGGGGCAGGCAGAACACTGAAGCTTTCTTT. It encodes CAWSVRGRQNTEAFF.